Shown below are 18 T cell receptor beta chains from a single sample sequenced in a study of cytomegalovirus exposure and HLA in healthy donors. Sequencing used immunoSEQ multiplex PCR; TCRdb keeps in-frame clones, though not all of them. The sample has 250,000 to 300,000 clones; around 85% are singletons. Sequences were obtained from PBMCs. The receptors originated from a woman between 18 and 30 years old in good health and CMV-seronegative.

The CDR3 protein is CASSSFRRAGVQYF. The CDR3 DNA reads TGTGCCAGCAGTTCCTTTCGACGGGCAGGGGTTCAGTACTTC. The chain uses TRBV27 and TRBJ2-4; TRBD1 is a possible D gene (6 bases). V lost 4 bases to trimming and J lost 11 bases, with 18 bases between them. The CDR3 is 14 amino acids. CDR1 and CDR2 from the germline V gene are MNHEY and SMNVEV (reference sequence).

The chain uses TRBV28 and TRBJ2-7; no definite D call. V lost 3 bases, J lost 6 bases, and 12 bases lay in between. This CDR3 has 13 residues. Germline CDR1 reads MDHEN; CDR2 reads SYDVKM. Here the CDR3 DNA reads TGTGCCAGCAGTTTGGGCCTCGTGGGCGAGCAGTACTTC. Protein product: CASSLGLVGEQYF.

At least ten counts were recorded for this clone. The chain carries TRBV19 and TRBJ2-7, with a tentative D call TRBD1 (6 bases). This CDR3 is 14 amino acids long. The V end was cut by 5 bases, the J end by 3 bases, with 14 bases between. The germline CDR1 and CDR2 sequences are LNHDA and SQIVND (reference sequence). The CDR3 region is CASSVQGYGYEQYF. The CDR3 DNA sequence: TGTGCCAGTAGTGTACAGGGATACGGCTACGAGCAGTACTTC.

As concerns this clone: The sample carries other DNA sequences with the same CDR3. The gene calls are TRBV27 and TRBJ2-7; tentative D call: TRBD1 (6 bases). CDR1 is MNHEY, CDR2 SMNVEV, per germline (reference sequence). The V gene lost 2 bases and the J gene lost 1 base, with 6 bases spanning the gap. This CDR3 spans 13 amino acids. CDR3 loop: CASSLRGSYEQYF. CDR3 DNA: TGTGCCAGCAGTTTAAGGGGGTCCTACGAGCAGTACTTC.

Points on this clone: This same CDR3 is encoded by further DNA sequences in the sample. The chain uses TRBV27 and TRBJ1-5; no reliable D call. Looked up from germline, CDR1 is MNHEY and CDR2 is SMNVEV (reference sequence). Trimming shortened V by 3 bases and J by 2 bases, and 5 bases separated the two germline ends. This CDR3 is built from 13 residues. DNA of the CDR3: TGTGCCAGCAGTTTGGCTGGCAATCAGCCCCAGCATTTT. Amino acids: CASSLAGNQPQHF.

The chain combines TRBV9 with TRBJ1-1; D ambiguous. V was cut by 6 bases and J by 5 bases, with 20 bases left in between. The CDR3 is made up of 15 amino acids. CDR1 is SGDLS and CDR2 is YYNGEE in the germline V gene. CDR3 sequence (DNA): TGTGCCAGCAACTTTGGAGCGGCGATCCGGACTGAAGCTTTCTTT. This translates into CASNFGAAIRTEAFF.

CDR3 nucleotide sequence: TGTGCCAGCAGCATTACTAGCGGGGGCTACAATGAGCAGTTCTTC. It codes for CASSITSGGYNEQFF. This sequence joins TRBV13 and TRBJ2-1; 11 positions agree with TRBD2. In germline, CDR1 is PRHDT, CDR2 FYEKMQ (reference sequence). This CDR3 has 15 amino acids. The trim removed 5 bases at V and 3 bases at J, leaving 3 bases unmatched.

This clone has a single count. V is TRBV5-4 and J is TRBJ1-2; 9 positions match TRBD1. CDR3 length: 15 residues. The junction had 7 bases not matched to a gene; V was cut back by 3 bases and J by 4 bases. Germline CDR1 reads SGHNT; CDR2 reads YYREEE (reference sequence). The DNA for the CDR3 is TGTGCCAGCAGCTCTCCGGGACAGGGTACCTATGGCTACACCTTC. Protein: CASSSPGQGTYGYTF. Combining the CDR3 with reference TRBV5-4 and TRBJ1-2 gives the whole variable domain ETGVTQSPTHLIKTRGQQVTLRCSSQSGHNTVSWYQQALGQGPQFIFQYYREEENGRGNFPPRFSGLQFPNYSSELNVNALELDDSALYLCASSSPGQGTYGYTFGSGTRLTVV.

This chain connects TRBV10-2 to TRBJ2-7; TRBD1 might be the D (5 bases). Looked up from germline, CDR1 is WSHSY and CDR2 is SAAADI. The CDR3 covers 15 residues. V was shortened by 3 bases and J by 4 bases, with 16 bases between the two germline ends. DNA of the CDR3: TGCGCCAGCAGTGAAGACAGTAAGGCGGTTTACGAGCAGTACTTC. Translation gives CASSEDSKAVYEQYF.

The chain uses TRBV11-2 and TRBJ2-1; 9 nucleotides line up with TRBD2. The germline CDR1 and CDR2 sequences are SGHAT and FQNNGV. V lost 5 bases and J lost 2; bases outside the gene matches: 7. The CDR3 is 16 residues long. DNA for the CDR3: TGTGCCAGCAGCCCTCTAGCGGGGCACCCCTACAATGAGCAGTTCTTC. Its translation: CASSPLAGHPYNEQFF.

The CDR3 DNA reads TGTGCCAGCAGGTCCCAGAGGTCCGATTCCTACTATGGCTACACCTTC. The encoded protein is CASRSQRSDSYYGYTF. The rearrangement links TRBV2 to TRBJ1-2; D not certain. Trimming took off 6 bases at V and 3 bases at J, with 20 bases between the two ends. The CDR3 is made up of 16 amino acids. Germline V CDR1 and CDR2: SNHLY, FYNNEI.

The rearrangement joins TRBV7-2 to TRBJ2-2; D may be TRBD2 (6 bases). The CDR3 runs to 14 residues. V shed 1 base and J shed 6 bases, with 9 bases lying between them. Germline V gene data show CDR1 as SGHTA and CDR2 as FQGNSA. The CDR3 here is CASSLVGEAGELFF. DNA for the CDR3: TGTGCCAGCAGCTTAGTAGGGGAGGCCGGGGAGCTGTTTTTT.

V and J are TRBV4-1 and TRBJ2-5, with D possibly being TRBD2 (5 bases). Trimming stripped 1 base from V and 1 base from J, with 7 bases between. Germline V lookup: CDR1 MGHRA, CDR2 YSYEKL. The CDR3 sequence is 14 residues long. The CDR3 DNA is TGCGCCAGCAGCCAAGTAGGACTCCAAGAGACCCAGTACTTC. Translated: CASSQVGLQETQYF.

The V gene is TRBV27, the J gene TRBJ2-3; 10 bases fit TRBD2. The trim removed 5 bases at V and 4 bases at J, leaving 3 bases unmatched. Germline V gives CDR1 MNHEY, CDR2 SMNVEV (reference sequence). This CDR3 is built from 14 residues. The CDR3 sequence: CASSKRGGPDTQYF. The CDR3 DNA follows: TGTGCCAGCAGTAAGCGGGGGGGCCCAGATACGCAGTATTTT.

The chain carries TRBV5-6 and TRBJ2-7; 8 positions match TRBD1. This CDR3 is built from 13 residues. V lost 3 bases, J lost 5 bases, and 4 bases stayed unmatched. Germline V gene sequence: CDR1 SGHDT, CDR2 YYEEEE. CDR3 amino acids: CASSWDRNNEQYF. The DNA of the CDR3 is TGTGCCAGCAGCTGGGACAGGAACAACGAGCAGTACTTC.

The J gene is TRBJ2-2, the V gene TRBV18, with a tentative D call TRBD2 (5 bases). Trimming removed 2 bases from V and 2 bases from J, with 12 bases in between. The CDR3 is 16 residues long. Per germline, CDR1 KGHSH and CDR2 LQKENI. CDR3 sequence reads: CASSPSFGLNTGELFF. The DNA for the CDR3 is TGTGCCAGCTCACCAAGCTTCGGACTCAACACCGGGGAGCTGTTTTTT.

The CDR3 nucleotides are TGCGCCAGCAGCTTGGGACAGAAAGAGACCCAGTACTTC. The encoded protein is CASSLGQKETQYF. The rearrangement links TRBV5-1 to TRBJ2-5; D is perhaps TRBD1 (5 bases). The CDR3 has 13 amino acids. V dropped 0 bases and J dropped 3 bases, with 6 bases sitting between them. Germline-derived CDR1 and CDR2 are SGHRS and YFSETQ.

J is TRBJ1-2 and V is TRBV7-9, with unresolved D. The V gene lost 0 bases and the J gene lost 7 bases, with 9 bases spanning the gap. Germline V gene data show CDR1 as SEHNR and CDR2 as FQNEAQ (reference sequence). The CDR3 spans 13 residues. The CDR3 sequence: CASSLAREGGYTF. CDR3 DNA: TGTGCCAGCAGCTTAGCGCGGGAGGGTGGCTACACCTTC.